This T cell receptor beta chain was recorded in a study of cytomegalovirus exposure and HLA in healthy donors. Of note for this clone: Its antigen is not identified.

Study-wide results and limits: Within an earlier analysis, most TCR beta V segments proved productive either about 90% or about 30% of the time. The sole available immune exposure information was CMV serostatus. In a later analysis, V- and J-gene trimming of beta chains associated with a DCLRE1C missense variant, replicated independently. It emerged from a later analysis that several of the most significant clusters appeared to be linked to common viral pathogens.

A multiplex PCR was run with 60 Vbeta primers and 13 Jbeta primers. Here immunoSEQ multiplex PCR was the method, and the copy in TCRdb shows in-frame clones only, minus some. Seen here are about 170,000 clones, 73% observed once, and the top ten hold 5% to 5.5%. With 1 base removed from V and 0 bases from J, the gap between germline ends came to 13 bases. The CDR3 totals 16 residues. The V gene's germline CDR1 is MGHRA and CDR2 YSYEKL. Sequenced input: PBMCs. The TCR sequence derives from a woman aged 18-29 years in good health and CMV-seropositive. The chain couples TRBV4-1 to TRBJ2-7; the D gene is possibly TRBD2 (5 bases). The DNA of the CDR3 is TGCGCCAGCAGCCAAGTGTTGAGGGCCAGCTCCTACGAGCAGTACTTC. Its translation is CASSQVLRASSYEQYF.